The T cell receptor beta chain under discussion was sequenced for a study of PD-1 blockade in classical Hodgkin lymphoma. Overall study: Intravenous infusions of nivolumab 3 mg/kg reached patients every 2 weeks.

Time point indicated: cycle 4 day 1 (C4D1), after more than five weeks of nivolumab. All patients experienced relapse after autologous stem cell transplantation, and brentuximab vedotin exposure was variable. Overall study findings and caveats: CD4+ TCR diversity, unlike CD8+, climbed significantly by C4D1.

Germline V gene lookup returns CDR1 MDHEN and CDR2 SYDVKM. With 9 bases clipped from V and 4 bases from J, the junction kept 8 bases outside the gene matches. The CDR3 consists of 14 residues. TCRdb's table, derived via immunoSEQ multiplex PCR, lists solely in-frame clones and lacks some. This sample has more than 95,000 clones, with 89% found just once. With regard to this clone: Its target is unknown.

The sequencing used peripheral blood mononuclear cells (PBMCs), collected before the fourth cycle of nivolumab. This receptor was identified in a human donor with classical Hodgkin lymphoma. V gene TRBV28 combines with J gene TRBJ2-7; TRBD2 matches 11 bases. CDR3 loop: CASISGTSGYEQYF. The CDR3 DNA is TGTGCCAGTATATCCGGGACTAGCGGATACGAGCAGTACTTC.